The clone carrying this T cell receptor beta chain appeared a few times. Its cognate antigen is unknown. The sample's treatment: around 19 received Ad26.COV2.S at low or high dose, single or two shots; roughly 5 received placebo; per-sample allocation not given. Day 63 following the first vaccine or placebo injection was when the samples were taken. An adult aged 18-55 years in Boston served as the donor. This sample stems from a study of Ad26.COV2.S vaccination and SARS-CoV-2 variants. Looking at the study overall: Intramuscularly, Ad26.COV2.S was given either once or twice, 56 days apart. Study-wide results and limits: Higher spike-specific TCR breadth was found in vaccine recipients than in placebo recipients.

V lost 2 bases and J 4 bases, leaving 12 bases between the germline ends. Germline lookup yields CDR1 SGDLS and CDR2 YYNGEE. There are 15 residues in the CDR3. Sequencing was performed with immunoSEQ multiplex PCR; in TCRdb, only in-frame clones are kept and a portion is missing. Among about 350,000 clones, approximately 90% were seen once, and the ten largest hold around 5.3%. The chain links TRBV9 to TRBJ2-2; tentative D call: TRBD2 (6 bases). The sample here was peripheral blood, taken in a trial of Ad26.COV2.S vaccine versus placebo. This TCR was sampled from a person aged 18-65 years who received the Ad26.COV2.S COVID-19 vaccine or a placebo. The CDR3 nucleotides read TGTGCCAGCAGCGTTCGCGGGGACCCCACCGGGGAGCTGTTTTTT. Protein sequence: CASSVRGDPTGELFF.